These T cell receptor beta chains were read from a single sample in a study of blood T cell repertoires in COVID-19. Method: immunoSEQ multiplex PCR; TCRdb's copy keeps in-frame clones and lacks some. The sample holds roughly 41,000 clones, roughly nine tenths seen once. What was sequenced was peripheral blood. The receptors derive from a man aged 60 to 69 with acute or convalescent COVID-19. The CDR3 runs from the conserved cysteine through the conserved F or W. The order of the fields is clone size, V gene, D gene, J gene, CDR3 protein, CDR3 DNA. A D gene is named only where the DNA matches it firmly. Size values are once, few and many counts, or a class for expanded clones, and some rows have none.

size: NA; V: TRBV5-4; D: TRBD1; J: TRBJ1-3; CDR3: CASSPQGAGGNTIYF; DNA: TGTGCCAGCAGCCCACAGGGGGCGGGAGGAAACACCATATATTTT
size: NA; V: TRBV4-1; D: TRBD1; J: TRBJ2-1; CDR3: CASSQFRDRGPNEQFF; DNA: TGCGCCAGCAGCCAATTCCGGGACAGGGGGCCCAATGAGCAGTTCTTC
size: NA; V: TRBV6-5; D: TRBD2; J: TRBJ2-5; CDR3: CASRPYGGGSQTQYF; DNA: TGTGCCAGCAGGCCGTACGGGGGGGGCAGCCAGACCCAGTACTTC
size: NA; V: TRBV2; D: TRBD2; J: TRBJ2-1; CDR3: CASSRLGLAGMNEQFF; DNA: TGTGCCAGCAGCAGGCTAGGACTAGCGGGAATGAATGAGCAGTTCTTC
size: NA; V: TRBV9; D: NA; J: TRBJ1-4; CDR3: CASSVGGGIEKLFF; DNA: TGTGCCAGCAGCGTAGGGGGCGGGATTGAAAAACTGTTTTTT
size: once; V: TRBV18; D: NA; J: TRBJ2-4; CDR3: CASSPSVAKNIQYF; DNA: TGTGCCAGCTCACCTAGCGTAGCCAAAAACATTCAGTACTTC
size: NA; V: TRBV9; D: NA; J: TRBJ2-2; CDR3: CASSVVNTVTNTGELFF; DNA: TGTGCCAGCAGCGTAGTAAACACAGTGACGAACACCGGGGAGCTGTTTTTT
size: NA; V: TRBV7-2; D: TRBD2; J: TRBJ2-5; CDR3: CASSLVGRGGVRETQYF; DNA: TGTGCCAGCAGCTTAGTTGGGCGGGGGGGCGTTAGGGAGACCCAGTACTTC
size: few; V: TRBV12-3/TRBV12-4; D: NA; J: TRBJ1-1; CDR3: CASRKQGTEAFF; DNA: TGTGCCAGCAGGAAACAGGGAACTGAAGCTTTCTTT
size: NA; V: TRBV9; D: TRBD1; J: TRBJ2-3; CDR3: CASSVGQGALEDTQYF; DNA: TGTGCCAGCAGCGTAGGGCAGGGGGCTTTGGAAGATACGCAGTATTTT
size: NA; V: TRBV5-1; D: NA; J: TRBJ1-2; CDR3: CASSLGSGTSYGYTF; DNA: TGCGCCAGCAGCTTGGGGAGTGGGACAAGCTATGGCTACACCTTC
size: NA; V: TRBV30; D: TRBD1; J: TRBJ1-1; CDR3: CAWSGAWDRGTEAFF; DNA: TGTGCCTGGAGTGGGGCGTGGGACAGGGGGACTGAAGCTTTCTTT
size: NA; V: TRBV10-2; D: NA; J: TRBJ2-3; CDR3: CASTLGRGFRGTDTQYF; DNA: TGCGCCAGCACTTTGGGCAGGGGTTTTAGAGGGACGGATACGCAGTATTTT
size: few; V: TRBV18; D: TRBD1; J: TRBJ1-2; CDR3: CASSRPTGGEGYTF; DNA: TGTGCCAGCTCACGGCCGACAGGGGGCGAAGGCTACACCTTC
size: once; V: TRBV7-2; D: NA; J: TRBJ1-2; CDR3: CASSLGRRDTDGYTF; DNA: TGTGCCAGCAGCTTAGGTCGCAGGGACACCGATGGCTACACCTTC
size: NA; V: TRBV5-6; D: NA; J: TRBJ1-2; CDR3: CASSFASKGYTF; DNA: TGTGCCAGCAGCTTCGCTAGCAAAGGCTACACCTTC
size: NA; V: TRBV9; D: TRBD1; J: TRBJ2-6; CDR3: CASSRTGGAALSGANVLTF; DNA: TGTGCCAGCAGCAGGACAGGGGGCGCCGCCCTCTCTGGGGCCAACGTCCTGACTTTC
size: NA; V: TRBV9; D: NA; J: TRBJ2-2; CDR3: CASSVVSENTGELFF; DNA: TGTGCCAGCAGCGTAGTTTCAGAGAACACCGGGGAGCTGTTTTTT
size: NA; V: TRBV4-3; D: TRBD2; J: TRBJ2-7; CDR3: CASSQGLAGGSYEQYF; DNA: TGCGCCAGCAGCCAGGGGCTAGCGGGGGGTTCCTACGAGCAGTACTTC
size: NA; V: TRBV15; D: TRBD1; J: TRBJ1-6; CDR3: CATSKDRTSSSYNSPLHF; DNA: TGTGCCACCAGCAAGGACAGGACCAGTAGCTCCTATAATTCACCCCTCCACTTT
size: NA; V: TRBV3-1/TRBV3-2; D: NA; J: TRBJ2-2; CDR3: CASSQRGGLVGELFF; DNA: TGTGCCAGCAGCCAGAGGGGGGGCCTCGTCGGGGAGCTGTTTTTT
size: NA; V: TRBV4-3; D: TRBD2; J: TRBJ2-2; CDR3: CASSQVAGVNTGELFF; DNA: TGCGCCAGCAGCCAAGTAGCGGGGGTAAACACCGGGGAGCTGTTTTTT
size: NA; V: TRBV14; D: NA; J: TRBJ2-2; CDR3: CASSHRQNTGELFF; DNA: TGTGCCAGCAGCCATAGACAGAACACCGGGGAGCTGTTTTTT
size: NA; V: TRBV30; D: NA; J: TRBJ1-1; CDR3: CAWSAVGGNTEAFF; DNA: TGTGCCTGGAGTGCCGTTGGAGGGAACACTGAAGCTTTCTTT
size: NA; V: TRBV9; D: NA; J: TRBJ1-1; CDR3: CASSVEAVNTEAFF; DNA: TGTGCCAGCAGCGTAGAGGCGGTGAACACTGAAGCTTTCTTT
size: NA; V: TRBV6-5; D: TRBD1; J: TRBJ2-1; CDR3: CASTNRGLSYNEQFF; DNA: TGTGCCAGCACGAACAGGGGGCTATCCTACAATGAGCAGTTCTTC
size: NA; V: TRBV19; D: NA; J: TRBJ1-2; CDR3: CASSSTGLSNYGYTF; DNA: TGTGCCAGTAGCTCTACAGGGCTCTCTAACTATGGCTACACCTTC
size: NA; V: TRBV27; D: NA; J: TRBJ1-6; CDR3: CASGGGGARSSPLHF; DNA: TGTGCCAGCGGTGGAGGGGGGGCTCGAAGTTCACCCCTCCACTTT
size: NA; V: TRBV4-2; D: NA; J: TRBJ1-6; CDR3: CASSQERFQAGKKNSPLHF; DNA: TGTGCCAGCAGCCAAGAACGGTTTCAGGCAGGGAAGAAAAATTCACCCCTCCACTTT
size: NA; V: TRBV18; D: NA; J: TRBJ2-5; CDR3: CASSPGQQETQYF; DNA: TGTGCCAGCTCACCGGGGCAGCAAGAGACCCAGTACTTC
size: NA; V: TRBV6-5; D: TRBD1; J: TRBJ1-1; CDR3: CASNEQGITEAFF; DNA: TGTGCCAGCAACGAACAGGGGATCACTGAAGCTTTCTTT